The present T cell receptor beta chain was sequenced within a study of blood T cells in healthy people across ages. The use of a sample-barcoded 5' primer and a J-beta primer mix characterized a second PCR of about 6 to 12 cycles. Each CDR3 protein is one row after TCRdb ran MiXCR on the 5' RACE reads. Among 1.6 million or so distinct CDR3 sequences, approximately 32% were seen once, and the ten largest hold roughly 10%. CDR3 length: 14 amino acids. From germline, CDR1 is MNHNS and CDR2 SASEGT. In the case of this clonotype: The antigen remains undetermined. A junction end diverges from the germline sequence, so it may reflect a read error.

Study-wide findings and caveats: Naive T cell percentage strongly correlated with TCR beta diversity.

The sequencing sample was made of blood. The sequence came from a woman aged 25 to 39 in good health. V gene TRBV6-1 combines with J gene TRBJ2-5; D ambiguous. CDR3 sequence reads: CASSEGNIQEAQYF. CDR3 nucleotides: TGTGCCAGCAGTGAAGGGAACATCCAAGAGGCCCAGTACTTC.